The T cell receptor (beta chain) described here comes from a study of T cells after yellow fever vaccination. Across the whole study: Where fractions had low cell numbers, libraries were prepared from them with the SMART-Seq v4 Ultra Low Input RNA kit.

This clonotype was counted at least ten times. TCR cDNA was made by 5'RACE template switching, adding a universal primer site and UMIs. MiXCR was run by TCRdb on the 5' RACE reads, yielding one entry per CDR3 protein. The profile shows roughly 520,000 distinct CDR3 sequences, less than 25% of them singletons. The V gene end was trimmed by 4 bases and the J gene end by 5 bases; junction bases not matched to a gene: 8. Looked up from germline, CDR1 is SGHRS and CDR2 is YFSETQ. The CDR3 runs to 15 residues. Material: PBMCs, obtained 20 to 25 days after the first yellow fever vaccination. The clonotype comes from a man aged 18-30 years who received the YFV17D yellow fever vaccine. The chain joins TRBV5-1 to TRBJ2-1; 8 bases agree with TRBD1. The CDR3 loop is CASSPGTGKNNEQFF. As DNA, the CDR3 is TGCGCCAGCAGCCCCGGGACAGGAAAGAACAATGAGCAGTTCTTC.